Below, one TCR beta chain is given with its context. Its cognate antigen is unknown. The CDR3 is made up of 11 amino acids. The V end lost 5 bases, the J end lost 4 bases, and 6 bases lay between the germline ends. CDR1 and CDR2 (germline): SEHNR, FQNEAQ (reference sequence). The data originate from a study of OX40 agonist ivuxolimab in advanced cancers. The assay was immunoSEQ multiplex PCR, and TCRdb's table has in-frame clones only and misses some. The table records approximately 38,000 clones, around 83% of them present only once. With autoimmune disease history or systemic immunosuppression, patients were excluded. Study-wide points: Also showing low normalized T-cell clonal expansion were some of the nonresponders. At 0.1 to 3.0 mg/kg and by week 6, CD4+ and CD8+ T cells in the blood had expanded clonally.

The input for sequencing was CD4+ or CD8+ T cells sorted from blood, taken in a trial of the OX40 agonist ivuxolimab. The gene calls are TRBV7-9 and TRBJ2-7, with D unclear. The TCR was taken from an adult with an advanced solid tumor such as melanoma, head and neck, liver or kidney cancer. This CDR3 reads CASSEEYEQYF. Here the CDR3 DNA reads TGTGCCAGCAGCGAAGAGTACGAGCAGTACTTC.